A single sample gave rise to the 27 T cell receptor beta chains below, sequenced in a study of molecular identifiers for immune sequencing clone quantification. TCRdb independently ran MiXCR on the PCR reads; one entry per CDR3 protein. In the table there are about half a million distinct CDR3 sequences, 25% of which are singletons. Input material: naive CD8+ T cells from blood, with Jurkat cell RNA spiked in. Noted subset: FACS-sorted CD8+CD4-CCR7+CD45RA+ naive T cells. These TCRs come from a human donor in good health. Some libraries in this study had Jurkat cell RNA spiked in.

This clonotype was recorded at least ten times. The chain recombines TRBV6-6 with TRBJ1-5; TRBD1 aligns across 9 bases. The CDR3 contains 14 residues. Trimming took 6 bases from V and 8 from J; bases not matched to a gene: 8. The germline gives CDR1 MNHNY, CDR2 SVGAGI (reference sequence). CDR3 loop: CASSQGQGLEPQHF. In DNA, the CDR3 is TGTGCCAGCAGCCAGGGACAGGGATTAGAGCCCCAGCATTTT.

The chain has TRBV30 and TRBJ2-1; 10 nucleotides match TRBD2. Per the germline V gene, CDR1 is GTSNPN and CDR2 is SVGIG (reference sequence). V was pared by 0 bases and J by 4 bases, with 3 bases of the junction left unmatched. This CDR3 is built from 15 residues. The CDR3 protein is CAWSVASGSYNEQFF. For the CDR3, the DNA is TGTGCCTGGAGTGTAGCTAGCGGGAGTTACAATGAGCAGTTCTTC. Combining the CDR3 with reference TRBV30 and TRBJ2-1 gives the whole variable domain SQTIHQWPATLVQPVGSPLSLECTVEGTSNPNLYWYRQAAGRGLQLLFYSVGIGQISSEVPQNLSASRPQDRQFILSSKKLLLSDSGFYLCAWSVASGSYNEQFFGPGTRLTVL.

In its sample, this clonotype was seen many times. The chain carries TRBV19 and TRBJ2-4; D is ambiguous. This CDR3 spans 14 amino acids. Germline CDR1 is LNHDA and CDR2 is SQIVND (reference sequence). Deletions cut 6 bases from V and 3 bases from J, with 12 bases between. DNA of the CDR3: TGTGCCAGTAGCAACGACGAAGGCAAAAACATTCAGTACTTC. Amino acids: CASSNDEGKNIQYF.

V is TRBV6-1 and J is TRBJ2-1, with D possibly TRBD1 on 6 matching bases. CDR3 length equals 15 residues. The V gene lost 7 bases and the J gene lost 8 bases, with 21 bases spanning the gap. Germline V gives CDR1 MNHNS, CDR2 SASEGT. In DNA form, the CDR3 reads TGTGCCAGCATTCCTTCAGGGGACATGACGGATGAGCAGTTCTTC. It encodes CASIPSGDMTDEQFF.

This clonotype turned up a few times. The CDR3 loop reads CASSLGGTGEGPNYGYTF. The CDR3 bases are TGTGCCAGCAGCTTGGGCGGGACAGGGGAAGGCCCTAACTATGGCTACACCTTC. The chain combines TRBV7-9 with TRBJ1-2, with 10 bases lining up with TRBD1. Unmatched junction bases numbered 10, after V lost 3 bases and J lost 0 bases. In germline, CDR1 is SEHNR, CDR2 FQNEAQ (reference sequence). This CDR3 spans 18 amino acids.

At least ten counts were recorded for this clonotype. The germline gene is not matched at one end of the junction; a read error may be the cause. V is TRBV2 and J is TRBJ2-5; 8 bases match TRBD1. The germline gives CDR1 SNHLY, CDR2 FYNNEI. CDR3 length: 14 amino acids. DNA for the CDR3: TGCGCCAGCAGCGAAGGACAGGGCCAAGAGACCCAGTACTTC. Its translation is CASSEGQGQETQYF.

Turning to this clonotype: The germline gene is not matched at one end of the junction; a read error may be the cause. CDR3 nucleotide sequence: TGTCCCAGCAGCCTAGGTACTAGCGGGTATTGGGATGAGCAGTTCTTC. This codes for CPSSLGTSGYWDEQFF. The chain has TRBV5-3 and TRBJ2-1; TRBD2 matches 9 bases. TRBV5-3 counts as an open reading frame of uncertain function. The CDR3 contains 16 residues.

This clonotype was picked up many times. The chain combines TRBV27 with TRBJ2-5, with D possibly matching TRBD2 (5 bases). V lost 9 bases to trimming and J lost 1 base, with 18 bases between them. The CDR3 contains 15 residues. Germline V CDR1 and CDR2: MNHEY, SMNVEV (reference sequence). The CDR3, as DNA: TGTGCCAGTTCCCTCGAGGGCGCGAGCCAAGAGACCCAGTACTTC. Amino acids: CASSLEGASQETQYF.

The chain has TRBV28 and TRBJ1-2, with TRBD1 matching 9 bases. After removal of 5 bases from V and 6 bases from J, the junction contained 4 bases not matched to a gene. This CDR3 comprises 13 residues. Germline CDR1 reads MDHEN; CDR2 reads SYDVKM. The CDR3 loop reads CASSDRGRNGYTF. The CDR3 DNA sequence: TGTGCCAGCAGTGACAGGGGGAGGAATGGCTACACCTTC.

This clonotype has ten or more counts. CDR3 residues: CASSQVTSGTTDTQYF. The CDR3 DNA reads TGCGCCAGCAGCCAAGTGACTAGCGGGACCACAGATACGCAGTATTTT. This chain joins TRBV4-1 and TRBJ2-3; 11 nucleotides match TRBD2. The CDR3 is made up of 16 amino acids. After removal of 1 base from V and 2 bases from J, the junction contained 2 bases not matched to a gene. CDR1 MGHRA and CDR2 YSYEKL come from the germline V gene.

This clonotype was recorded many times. The CDR3 nucleotides are TGTGCCAGCAGCCCAGTACCCCTTTGGAGCGACCACCAAGATACGCAGTATTTT. It encodes CASSPVPLWSDHQDTQYF. This chain joins TRBV14 and TRBJ2-3; D uncertain. Germline V gene sequence: CDR1 SGHDN, CDR2 FVKESK. The CDR3 is 18 residues long. V lost 4 bases and J 5 bases, leaving 25 bases between the germline ends.

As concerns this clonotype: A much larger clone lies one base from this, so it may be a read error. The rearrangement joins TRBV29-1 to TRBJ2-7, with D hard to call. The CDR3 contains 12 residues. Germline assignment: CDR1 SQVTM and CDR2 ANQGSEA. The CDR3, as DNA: TGCGGCGTTGAATTACGGTCCTACGAGCAGTACTTC. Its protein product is CGVELRSYEQYF.

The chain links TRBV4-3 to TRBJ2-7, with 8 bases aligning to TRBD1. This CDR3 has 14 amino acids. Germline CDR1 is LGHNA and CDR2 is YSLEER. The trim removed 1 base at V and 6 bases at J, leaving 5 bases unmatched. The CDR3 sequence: CASSQVDRVSEQYF. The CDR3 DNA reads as TGCGCCAGCAGCCAAGTGGACAGGGTGAGCGAGCAGTACTTC.

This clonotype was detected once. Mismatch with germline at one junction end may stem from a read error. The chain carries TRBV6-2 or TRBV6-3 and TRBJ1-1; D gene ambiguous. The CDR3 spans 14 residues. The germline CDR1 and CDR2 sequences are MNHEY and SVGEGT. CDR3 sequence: CARSVSRMNTEAFF. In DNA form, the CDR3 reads TGTGCCCGCAGTGTCAGCCGTATGAACACTGAAGCTTTCTTT.

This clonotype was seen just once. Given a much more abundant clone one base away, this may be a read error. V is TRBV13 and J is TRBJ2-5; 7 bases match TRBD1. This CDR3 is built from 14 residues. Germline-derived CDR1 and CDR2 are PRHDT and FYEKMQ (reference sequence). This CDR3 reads CASSIWDSEETQCF. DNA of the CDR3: TGTGCCAGCAGCATATGGGACAGCGAAGAGACCCAGTGCTTC. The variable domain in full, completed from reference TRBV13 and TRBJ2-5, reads AAGVIQSPRHLIKEKRETATLKCYPIPRHDTVYWYQQGPGQDPQFLISFYEKMQSDKGSIPDRFSAQQFSDYHSELNMSSLELGDSALYFCASSIWDSEETQCFGPGTRLLVL.

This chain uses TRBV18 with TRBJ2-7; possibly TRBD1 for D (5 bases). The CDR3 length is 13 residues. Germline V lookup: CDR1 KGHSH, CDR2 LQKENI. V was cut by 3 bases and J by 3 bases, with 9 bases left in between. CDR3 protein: CASSPSDSYEQYF. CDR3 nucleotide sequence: TGTGCCAGCTCACCGTCCGACAGCTACGAGCAGTACTTC.

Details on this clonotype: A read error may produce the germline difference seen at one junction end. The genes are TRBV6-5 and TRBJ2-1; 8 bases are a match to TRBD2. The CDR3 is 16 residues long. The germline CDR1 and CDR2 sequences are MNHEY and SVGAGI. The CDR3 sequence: CASSYSIAGGPNEQLF. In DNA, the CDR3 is TGTGCCAGCAGTTACTCGATTGCGGGAGGCCCCAATGAGCAGCTCTTC.

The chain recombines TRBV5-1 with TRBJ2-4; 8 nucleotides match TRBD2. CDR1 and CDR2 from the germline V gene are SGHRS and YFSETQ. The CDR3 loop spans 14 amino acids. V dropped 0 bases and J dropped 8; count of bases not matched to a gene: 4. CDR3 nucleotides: TGCGCCAGCAGCTTGGCGGGAGGGCCGCACATTCAGTACTTC. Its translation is CASSLAGGPHIQYF.

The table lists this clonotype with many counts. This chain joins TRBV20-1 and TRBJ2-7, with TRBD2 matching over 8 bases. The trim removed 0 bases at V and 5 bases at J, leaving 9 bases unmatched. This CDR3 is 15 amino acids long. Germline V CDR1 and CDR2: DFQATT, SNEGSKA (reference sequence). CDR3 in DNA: TGCAGTGCTAGAGAGTACCTCGGGACTAGTAACGAGCAGTACTTC. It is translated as CSAREYLGTSNEQYF.

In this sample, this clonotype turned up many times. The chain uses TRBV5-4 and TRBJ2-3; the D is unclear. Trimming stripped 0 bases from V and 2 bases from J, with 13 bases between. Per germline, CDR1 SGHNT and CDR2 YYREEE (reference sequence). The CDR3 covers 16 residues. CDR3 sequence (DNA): TGTGCCAGCAGCTTGGGTGCCCGCGACTCCACAGATACGCAGTATTTT. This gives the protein CASSLGARDSTDTQYF.

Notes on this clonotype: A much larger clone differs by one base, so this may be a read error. Written as DNA, the CDR3 is TGTGCTAGTGGTTTGTGGGGCAGTCACACTGAAGCTCTCTTT. Protein product: CASGLWGSHTEALF. The chain has TRBV12-5 and TRBJ1-1, with a possible D match to TRBD1 (5 bases). This CDR3 is built from 14 residues. Germline V CDR1 and CDR2: LGHNT, FRNRAP.

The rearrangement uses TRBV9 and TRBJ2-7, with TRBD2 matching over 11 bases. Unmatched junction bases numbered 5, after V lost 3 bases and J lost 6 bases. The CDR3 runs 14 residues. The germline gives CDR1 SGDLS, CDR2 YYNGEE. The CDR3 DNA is TGTGCCAGCAGCGAGGGACTAGCGGAAGGCGAGCAGTACTTC. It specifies CASSEGLAEGEQYF. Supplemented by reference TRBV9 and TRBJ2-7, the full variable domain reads DSGVTQTPKHLITATGQRVTLRCSPRSGDLSVYWYQQSLDQGLQFLIQYYNGEERAKGNILERFSAQQFPDLHSELNLSSLELGDSALYFCASSEGLAEGEQYFGPGTRLTVT.

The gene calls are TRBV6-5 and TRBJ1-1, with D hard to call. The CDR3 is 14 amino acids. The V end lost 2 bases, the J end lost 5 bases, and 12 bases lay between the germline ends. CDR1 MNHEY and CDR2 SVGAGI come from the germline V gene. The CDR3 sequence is CASSYDTPGTEAFF. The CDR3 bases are TGTGCCAGCAGTTACGACACTCCCGGTACTGAAGCTTTCTTT.

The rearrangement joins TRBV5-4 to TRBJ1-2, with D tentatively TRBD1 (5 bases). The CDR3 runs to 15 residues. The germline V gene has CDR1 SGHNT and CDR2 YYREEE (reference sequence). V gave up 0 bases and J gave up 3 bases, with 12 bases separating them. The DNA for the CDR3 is TGTGCCAGCAGCTTGGGAAAGACAGCCTACTATGGCTACACCTTC. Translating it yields CASSLGKTAYYGYTF. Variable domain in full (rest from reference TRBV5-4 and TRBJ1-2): ETGVTQSPTHLIKTRGQQVTLRCSSQSGHNTVSWYQQALGQGPQFIFQYYREEENGRGNFPPRFSGLQFPNYSSELNVNALELDDSALYLCASSLGKTAYYGYTFGSGTRLTVV.

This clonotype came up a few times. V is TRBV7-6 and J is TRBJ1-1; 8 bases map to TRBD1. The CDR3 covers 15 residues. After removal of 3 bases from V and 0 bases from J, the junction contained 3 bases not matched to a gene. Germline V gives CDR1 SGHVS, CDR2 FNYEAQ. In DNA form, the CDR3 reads TGTGCCAGCAGCTTCGGACAGGGCATGAACACTGAAGCTTTCTTT. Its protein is CASSFGQGMNTEAFF.

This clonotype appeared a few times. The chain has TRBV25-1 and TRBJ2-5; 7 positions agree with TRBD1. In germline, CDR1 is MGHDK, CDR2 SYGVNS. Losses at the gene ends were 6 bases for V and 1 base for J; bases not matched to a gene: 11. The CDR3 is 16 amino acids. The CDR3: CASRDPGQESQETQYF. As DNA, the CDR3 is TGTGCCAGCAGAGATCCAGGACAGGAAAGCCAAGAGACCCAGTACTTC.

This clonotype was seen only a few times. CDR3 residues: CASSQGVMNTEAFF. CDR3 coding DNA: TGTGCCAGCAGCCAAGGCGTGATGAACACTGAAGCTTTCTTT. V and J are TRBV3-1 and TRBJ1-1; the D is unclear. V gave up 1 base and J gave up 0 bases, with 6 bases separating them. The CDR3 loop spans 14 amino acids. The germline V gene has CDR1 LGHDT and CDR2 YNNKEL (reference sequence).